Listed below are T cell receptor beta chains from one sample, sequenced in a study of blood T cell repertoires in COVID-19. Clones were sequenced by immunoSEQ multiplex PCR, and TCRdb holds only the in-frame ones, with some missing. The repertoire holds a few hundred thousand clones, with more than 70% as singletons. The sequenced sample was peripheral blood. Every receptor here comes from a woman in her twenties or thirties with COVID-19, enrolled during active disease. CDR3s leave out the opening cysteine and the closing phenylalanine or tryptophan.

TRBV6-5	ASSSPTRDLYGYT
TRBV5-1	ASSLSGRVYEQY
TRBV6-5	ASSYGSSGGYEQY
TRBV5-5	ASSPRGSYNEQF
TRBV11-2	ASSFDRITDTQY
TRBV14	ASSQVDRTYEQY
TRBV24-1	ATRTSNGDTQY
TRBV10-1	ASSEAGTGNTEAF
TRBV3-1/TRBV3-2	ASSQDRGLAGANEQF
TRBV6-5	ASSYVARAYEQY
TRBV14	ASSQQLAAQETQY
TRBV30	ASPVNTGELF